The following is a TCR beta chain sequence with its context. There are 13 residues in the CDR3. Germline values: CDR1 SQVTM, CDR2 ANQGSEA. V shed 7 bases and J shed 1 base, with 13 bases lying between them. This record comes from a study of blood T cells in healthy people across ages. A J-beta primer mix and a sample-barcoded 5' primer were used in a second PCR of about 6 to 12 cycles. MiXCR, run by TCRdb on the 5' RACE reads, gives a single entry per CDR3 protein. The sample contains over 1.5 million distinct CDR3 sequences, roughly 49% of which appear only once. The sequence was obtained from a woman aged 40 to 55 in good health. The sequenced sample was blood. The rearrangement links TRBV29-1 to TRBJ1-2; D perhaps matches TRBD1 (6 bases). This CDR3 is CSAADSFNYGYTF. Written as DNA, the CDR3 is TGCAGCGCCGCGGACAGTTTTAACTATGGCTACACCTTC.